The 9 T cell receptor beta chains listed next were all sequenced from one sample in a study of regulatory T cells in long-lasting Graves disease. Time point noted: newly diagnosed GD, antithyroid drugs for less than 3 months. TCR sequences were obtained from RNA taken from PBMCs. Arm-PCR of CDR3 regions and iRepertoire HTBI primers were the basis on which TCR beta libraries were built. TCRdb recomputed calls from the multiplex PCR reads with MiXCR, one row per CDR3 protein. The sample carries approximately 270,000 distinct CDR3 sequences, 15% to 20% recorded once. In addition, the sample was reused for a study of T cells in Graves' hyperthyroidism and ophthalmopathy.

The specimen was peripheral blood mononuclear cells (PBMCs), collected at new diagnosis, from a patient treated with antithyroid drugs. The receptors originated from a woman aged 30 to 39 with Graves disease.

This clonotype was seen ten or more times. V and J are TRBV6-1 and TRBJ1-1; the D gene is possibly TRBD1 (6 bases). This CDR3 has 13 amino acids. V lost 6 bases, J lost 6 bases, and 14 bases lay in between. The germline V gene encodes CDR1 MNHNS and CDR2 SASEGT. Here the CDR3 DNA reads TGTGCCAGCAGGCCCGGGGGGCCCCCTGAAGCTTTCTTT. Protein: CASRPGGPPEAFF.

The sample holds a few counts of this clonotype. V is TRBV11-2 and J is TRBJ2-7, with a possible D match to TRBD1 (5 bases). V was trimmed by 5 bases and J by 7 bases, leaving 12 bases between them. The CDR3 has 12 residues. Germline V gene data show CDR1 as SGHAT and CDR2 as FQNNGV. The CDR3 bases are TGTGCCAGCAGCCTCTACCCAGGGGAGCAGTACTTC. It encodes CASSLYPGEQYF.

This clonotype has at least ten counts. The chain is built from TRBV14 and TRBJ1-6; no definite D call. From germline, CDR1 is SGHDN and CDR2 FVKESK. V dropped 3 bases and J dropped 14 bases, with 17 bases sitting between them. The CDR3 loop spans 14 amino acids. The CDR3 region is CASSHPPTHRTLHF. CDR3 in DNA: TGTGCCAGCAGCCACCCTCCGACCCATCGCACCCTCCACTTT.

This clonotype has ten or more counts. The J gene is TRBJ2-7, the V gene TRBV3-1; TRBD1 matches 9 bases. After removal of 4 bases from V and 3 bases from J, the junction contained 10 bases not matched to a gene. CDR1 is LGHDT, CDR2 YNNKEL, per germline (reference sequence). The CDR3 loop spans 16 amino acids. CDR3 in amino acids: CASSLGTGKMGYEQYF. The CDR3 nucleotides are TGTGCCAGCAGCCTAGGGACAGGGAAAATGGGCTACGAGCAGTACTTC.

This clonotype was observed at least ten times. The CDR3 sequence is CAIGEGNEKLFF. The CDR3 DNA is TGTGCCATCGGGGAGGGGAATGAAAAACTGTTTTTT. The chain combines TRBV10-3 with TRBJ1-4; tentatively, D is TRBD1 (5 bases). Germline values: CDR1 ENHRY, CDR2 SYGVKD. V lost 8 bases and J 5 bases, leaving 9 bases between the germline ends. The CDR3 contains 12 residues.

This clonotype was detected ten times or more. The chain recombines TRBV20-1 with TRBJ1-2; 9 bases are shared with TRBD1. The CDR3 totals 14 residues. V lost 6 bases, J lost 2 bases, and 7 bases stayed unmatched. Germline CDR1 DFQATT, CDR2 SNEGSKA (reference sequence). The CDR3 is CSASPDRGNYGYTF. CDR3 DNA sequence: TGCAGTGCCAGCCCGGACAGGGGCAACTATGGCTACACCTTC.

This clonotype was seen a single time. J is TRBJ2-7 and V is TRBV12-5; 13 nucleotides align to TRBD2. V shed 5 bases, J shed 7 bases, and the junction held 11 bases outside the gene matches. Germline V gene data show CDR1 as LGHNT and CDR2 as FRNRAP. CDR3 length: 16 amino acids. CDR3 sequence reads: CASGPGTSGTRWEQYF. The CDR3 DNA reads TGTGCTAGTGGTCCAGGGACTAGCGGGACCCGATGGGAGCAGTACTTC.

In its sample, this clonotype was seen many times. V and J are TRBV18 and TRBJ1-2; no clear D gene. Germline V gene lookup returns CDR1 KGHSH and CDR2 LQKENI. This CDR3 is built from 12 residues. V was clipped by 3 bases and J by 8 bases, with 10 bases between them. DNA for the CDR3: TGTGCCAGCTCACCTGGACGACTGGGCTACACCTTC. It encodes CASSPGRLGYTF.

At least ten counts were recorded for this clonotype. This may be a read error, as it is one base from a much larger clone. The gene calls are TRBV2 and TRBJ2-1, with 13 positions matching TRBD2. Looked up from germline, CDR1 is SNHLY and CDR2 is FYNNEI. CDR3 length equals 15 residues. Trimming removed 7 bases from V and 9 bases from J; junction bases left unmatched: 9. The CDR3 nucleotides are TGTGCCAGCAACACTAGCGGGGGGGCCGGGGGTGAGCAGTTCTTC. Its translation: CASNTSGGAGGEQFF.